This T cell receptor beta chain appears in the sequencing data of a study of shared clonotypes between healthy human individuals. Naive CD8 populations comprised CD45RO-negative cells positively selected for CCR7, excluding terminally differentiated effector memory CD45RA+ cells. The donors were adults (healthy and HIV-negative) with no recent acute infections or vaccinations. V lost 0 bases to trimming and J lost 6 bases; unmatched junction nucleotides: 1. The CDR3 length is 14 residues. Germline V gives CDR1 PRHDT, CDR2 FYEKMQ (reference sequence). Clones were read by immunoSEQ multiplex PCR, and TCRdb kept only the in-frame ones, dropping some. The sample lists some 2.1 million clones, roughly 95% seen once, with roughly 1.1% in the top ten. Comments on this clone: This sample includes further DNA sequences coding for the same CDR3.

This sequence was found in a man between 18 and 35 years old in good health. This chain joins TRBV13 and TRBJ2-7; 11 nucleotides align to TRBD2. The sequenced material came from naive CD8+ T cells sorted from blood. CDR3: CASSLGLAGGEQYF. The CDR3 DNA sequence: TGTGCCAGCAGCTTAGGGCTAGCGGGAGGCGAGCAGTACTTC.